A selection of T cell receptor beta chains follows, all from one sample in a study of patients and donors after allogeneic stem cell transplantation. A single record per CDR3 protein comes from TCRdb applying MiXCR to the RT-PCR reads. The table has 95,000 to 120,000 distinct CDR3 sequences, roughly 37% seen once; the top ten hold around 27%. What was sequenced was blood, either unsorted or a sorted T cell fraction (not recorded which). The receptor source for this set is a human donor who was either an allogeneic HSCT recipient or a stem cell or donor lymphocyte infusion donor (not recorded which). It is not recorded whose cells these are; they may come from a transplant donor. Each CDR3 is given with its conserved first and last residue. D genes are given only for firm matches. Clone size appears in some rows only: once, few, many, or a class for an expanded clone.

TRBJ1-5 TRBV15 few NA CATGWGSSAGANQPQHF TGTGCCACCGGTTGGGGCAGTTCTGCAGGCGCCAATCAGCCCCAGCATTTT
TRBJ1-2 TRBV3-1 NA NA CASSQSLGGDYTF TGTGCCAGCAGCCAATCCCTGGGAGGGGACTACACCTTC
TRBJ1-6 TRBV28 few TRBD1 CASNRGYNSPLHF TGTGCCAGCAACAGGGGGTATAATTCACCCCTCCACTTT
TRBJ1-1 TRBV4-3 NA NA CASSQAGNSYEAFF TGCGCCAGCAGCCAAGCGGGGAATTCTTATGAAGCTTTCTTT
TRBJ2-2 TRBV7-2 once NA CASSLVASWLFF TGTGCCAGCAGCTTAGTAGCTAGCTGGCTGTTTTTT
TRBJ2-1 TRBV7-9 once TRBD2 CASSPRLAGSYNEQFF TGTGCCAGCAGCCCCAGACTAGCGGGATCCTACAATGAGCAGTTCTTC
TRBJ2-3 TRBV11-1 NA NA CASRAGDTQYF TGTGCCAGCAGAGCAGGAGATACGCAGTATTTT
TRBJ1-6 TRBV4-3 few TRBD1 CASSQEGQGNSPLHF TGCGCCAGCAGCCAAGAGGGACAGGGAAATTCACCCCTCCACTTT
TRBJ1-5 TRBV20-1 NA NA CSAPIGLGPQHF TGCAGTGCCCCCATTGGTTTGGGGCCCCAGCATTTT
TRBJ2-5 TRBV15 NA NA CATSRDIGRQETQYF TGTGCCACCAGCAGAGATATAGGGAGGCAAGAGACCCAGTACTTC
TRBJ1-5 TRBV20-1 few NA CSARRQGTSNQPQHF TGCAGTGCTAGACGCCAGGGAACAAGCAATCAGCCCCAGCATTTT
TRBJ2-1 TRBV6-5 NA NA CASSTRRNEQFF TGTGCCAGCAGTACTCGAAGGAATGAGCAGTTCTTC
TRBJ1-1 TRBV7-2 few NA CASSRDRVGTLEAFF TGTGCCAGCAGCCGCGACAGAGTAGGGACACTTGAAGCTTTCTTT
TRBJ1-1 TRBV29-1 few NA CSVLGSPVLDTEAFF TGCAGCGTTCTGGGATCTCCCGTGTTGGACACTGAAGCTTTCTTT
TRBJ1-3 TRBV7-2 NA NA CASTPQRGTTGNTIYF TGTGCCAGCACCCCCCAGCGGGGGACAACTGGAAACACCATATATTTT
TRBJ2-2 TRBV6-5 NA TRBD1 CASSYSGQAGGELFF TGTGCCAGCAGTTACTCGGGACAGGCCGGCGGGGAGCTGTTTTTT
TRBJ2-1 TRBV7-9 NA TRBD2 CASSPPRREGGYNEQFF TGTGCCAGCAGCCCTCCTCGGCGGGAGGGGGGGTACAATGAGCAGTTCTTC
TRBJ2-7 TRBV28 NA TRBD1 CASSFRDRPTYEQYF TGTGCCAGCAGTTTTAGGGACAGACCTACCTACGAGCAGTACTTC
TRBJ1-6 TRBV20-1 few NA CSARDPSGSPLHF TGCAGTGCTAGGGACCCCTCGGGTTCACCCCTCCACTTT
TRBJ1-4 TRBV7-2 NA NA CASSLSGEANEKLFF TGTGCCAGCAGCTTATCGGGGGAGGCTAATGAAAAACTGTTTTTT
TRBJ2-7 TRBV10-3 NA TRBD1 CAISDRDRGRVEQYF TGTGCCATCAGTGACCGGGACAGGGGAAGAGTCGAGCAGTACTTC
TRBJ2-7 TRBV11-2 NA NA CASSHPGHSYEQYF TGTGCCAGCAGCCACCCGGGACACTCCTACGAGCAGTACTTC
TRBJ2-3 TRBV29-1 many TRBD1 CSVTGQVLTDTQYF TGCAGCGTTACGGGACAGGTCCTCACAGATACGCAGTATTTT
TRBJ2-7 TRBV27 NA TRBD2 CASSLLAGGNEQYF TGTGCCAGCAGCCTACTAGCGGGAGGGAACGAGCAGTACTTC